The T cell receptor beta chain under discussion was sequenced for a study of T cells in Graves' hyperthyroidism and ophthalmopathy. Study results and limitations: A 13 V-J signature model discriminated ophthalmopathy versus stable hyperthyroidism. Blood shared most expanded thyroid clonotypes above 0.001. Prediction of ophthalmopathy progression came a median roughly 7.1 months pre-onset.

The V end was cut by 4 bases, the J end by 4 bases, with 28 bases between. This CDR3 has 19 amino acids. Per germline, CDR1 SGHTA and CDR2 FQGNSA. The source of the PBMCs was 9.5 to 10 ml of fresh peripheral blood. This clonotype was recorded at least ten times. Its antigen is undetermined. Amplified TCR beta CDR3 regions came from RNA transcripts. TCR CDR3 underwent first-round RT-PCR with the HTBI primer set. A single record per CDR3 protein comes from TCRdb applying MiXCR to the multiplex PCR reads. The repertoire holds roughly 740,000 distinct CDR3 sequences, with less than 20% as singletons. The receptor was derived from a man between 18 and 29 years old with Graves' hyperthyroidism. The specimen sequenced was blood. The J gene is TRBJ2-5, the V gene TRBV7-2; tentatively, D is TRBD2 (6 bases). CDR3 loop: CASSSQRSNSRGFAETQYF. CDR3 sequence (DNA): TGTGCCAGCAGCTCGCAGAGGTCTAACAGTCGGGGGTTCGCAGAGACCCAGTACTTC. The full variable domain, rest sourced from reference TRBV7-2 and TRBJ2-5, is GAGVSQSPSNKVTEKGKDVELRCDPISGHTALYWYRQSLGQGLEFLIYFQGNSAPDKSGLPSDRFSAERTGGSVSTLTIQRTQQEDSAVYLCASSSQRSNSRGFAETQYFGPGTRLLVL.